The text below deals with one T cell receptor (beta chain). Antigen unknown. Primers for the PCR totalled 60 Vbeta and 13 Jbeta. Original processing notes: Among the unique TCR beta chains that a later analysis counted, 70 million to 85 million in all, approximately 12 million were shared. The protocol was immunoSEQ multiplex PCR, while the TCRdb copy is restricted to in-frame clones and leaves out a portion. Clonal size and the V and J genes are those of that table, whereas D and trimming came from the DNA. The sample consists of some 190,000 clones, approximately 86% of them appearing once. CDR3 length: 17 amino acids. The germline V gene encodes CDR1 MNHNS and CDR2 SASEGT. The ends were cut back, 0 bases at V and 1 base at J, with 13 bases in the middle. The data are from a study of cytomegalovirus exposure and HLA in healthy donors. General study points: TCR beta chains numbering some 160 were designated cytomegalovirus-associated.

The receptor was derived from a woman aged 30 to 39 in good health and CMV-seronegative. This rearrangement joins TRBV6-1 to TRBJ1-3, with D hard to call. The sample taken for sequencing was PBMCs. For the CDR3, the DNA is TGTGCCAGCAGTGAAGCGGCGGCAGGCGGGTCTGGAAACACCATATATTTT. This codes for CASSEAAAGGSGNTIYF.